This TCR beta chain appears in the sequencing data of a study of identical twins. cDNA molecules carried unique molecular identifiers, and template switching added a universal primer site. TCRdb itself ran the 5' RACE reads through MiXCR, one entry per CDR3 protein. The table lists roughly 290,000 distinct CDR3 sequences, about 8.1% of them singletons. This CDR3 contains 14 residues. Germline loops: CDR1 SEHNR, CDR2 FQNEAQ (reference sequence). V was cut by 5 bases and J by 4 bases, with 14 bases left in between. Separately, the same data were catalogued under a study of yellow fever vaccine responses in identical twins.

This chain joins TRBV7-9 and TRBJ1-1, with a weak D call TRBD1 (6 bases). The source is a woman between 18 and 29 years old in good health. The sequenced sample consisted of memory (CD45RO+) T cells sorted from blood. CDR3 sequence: CASSRQQGGTEAFF. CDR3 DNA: TGTGCCAGCAGCAGACAACAGGGCGGCACTGAAGCTTTCTTT.